This TCR beta chain was profiled in a study of T cell changes during pregnancy in multiple sclerosis. After removal of 4 bases from V and 7 bases from J, the junction contained 6 bases not matched to a gene. The CDR3 contains 15 residues. TCRdb's copy holds only in-frame clones and misses some; the assay was immunoSEQ multiplex PCR. The sample consists of approximately 63,000 clones, 91% of them appearing once. This sequence joins TRBV5-3 and TRBJ2-2, with 11 bases identical to TRBD2. TRBV5-3 is recorded as an ORF, its role being uncertain. Specimen: peripheral blood, collected in the third trimester of pregnancy. This clonotype was sampled from a female donor in good health, enrolled as a control in a pregnancy study. The CDR3 loop is CARSVAGGDGGELFF. CDR3 coding DNA: TGTGCCAGAAGCGTAGCGGGGGGGGACGGCGGGGAGCTGTTTTTT.